This T cell receptor beta chain was sequenced for a study of vaccination and CD4 T cells after COVID-19. Treatment indicated: approximately nine-day PBMC culture with coronavirus spike peptide pools or control peptides (ViraFEST assay). This CDR3 has 18 residues. The V segment lost 5 bases and the J segment 1 base; nucleotides outside the gene matches: 10. Germline V gene data show CDR1 as SEHNR and CDR2 as FQNEAQ (reference sequence). Points on this clonotype: Its antigen is unknown.

Cultured CD4+ T cell DNA was sequenced using the Oncomine TCR Beta short-read assay. TCRdb re-called the PCR reads with MiXCR, one entry per CDR3 protein. The data hold about 26,000 distinct CDR3 sequences, with about 50% observed a single time. Specimen: CD4+ T cells from blood, cultured in vitro, collected before SARS-CoV-2 vaccination. The TCR comes from a human donor who received a COVID-19 vaccine. The chain has TRBV7-9 and TRBJ2-5, with 13 bases lining up with TRBD2. CDR3 coding DNA: TGTGCCAGCAGCCCCACCGGGACTAGCGGGGAGGCCCAAGAGACCCAGTACTTC. Residues: CASSPTGTSGEAQETQYF. The entire variable domain, with the rest obtained from reference TRBV7-9 and TRBJ2-5, is as follows: DTGVSQNPRHKITKRGQNVTFRCDPISEHNRLYWYRQTLGQGPEFLTYFQNEAQLEKSRLLSDRFSAERPKGSFSTLEIQRTEQGDSAMYLCASSPTGTSGEAQETQYFGPGTRLLVL.